This T cell receptor beta chain was retrieved from a study of beta chain features in type 1 diabetes (dated by TCRdb to the late 2010s). A note on the overall study: Mean age, gender distribution, total cell number and subset yield did not differ between patients and healthy donors. In the study, TCRB repertoires of sorted circulating CD4+ T cell subsets from recently diagnosed type 1 diabetes patients were compared with those of matched healthy donors. Regulatory and stem cell-like memory subsets were isolated from only 8 patients and about 8 healthy donors, whereas naive and central memory subsets came from all 30 or so donors. A total of some 110 million sorted cells were examined across all samples, and a strong correlation was observed between cell number per subset and RNA yield. What the work shows at the level of the full study, not this receptor alone: Naive, central memory and regulatory TCRB repertoires appeared to be more alike among patients than among healthy donors. PCR might favor shorter templates, but patient and control samples were amplified and corrected together, so any skew would affect both groups equally. Because small numbers of individuals were included in the HLA sub-analyses, any influence of HLA type on TCRB rearrangement was left unresolved. Type 1 diabetes patients showed a moderate but significant shortening of TCRB CDR3 length in all four CD4+ subsets. At VDJ recombination sites, patients with type 1 diabetes made fewer insertions and deleted more nucleotides, a pattern implying thymic rearrangement abnormalities. Because cDNA was sequenced instead of genomic DNA, activated cells with high expression could be over-represented, although the groups did not differ in activation or CD3 levels.

CDR1 and CDR2, looked up from the germline V gene (reference sequence), are SEHNR and FQNEAQ. The CDR3 covers 15 residues, taking in both the cysteine and the phenylalanine. CDR3 DNA only is kept here, 45 bases in frame from base 1. V lost 10 bases and J lost 8 bases; the stretch between them is 23 bases long. A single peripheral blood draw of around 0.11 L on average was collected from each donor into heparinised tubes. Using a panel that included CD45RO, CCR7, CD25, CD127, CD95 and CD27, naive, central memory, regulatory and stem cell-like memory CD4+ T cells were sorted on a BD FACSAria II. Every sorted population had a purity above 98%. PBMCs were isolated immediately by Lymphoprep density gradient centrifugation and stained directly without culture. So that batch effects would be minimized, each experiment stained and sorted samples in pairs, pairing one healthy donor with one patient. This clone showed up just a few times. The clone's antigen remains unknown. No base-level quality is on record; no much larger clone is a single base apart.

The entire amount of isolated RNA was reverse transcribed using the High Capacity cDNA Reverse Transcription Kit, so the sequenced TCRB transcripts were expressed ones. Deep immunoSEQ sequencing was performed on naive, central memory and regulatory T cell samples, with an average of roughly 3.5 million total reads per sample. Sorted cells were lysed in RLT buffer and RNA was extracted with DNase-treated RNeasy Micro or Mini kits, depending on cell number. To prevent cross-contamination, each cell subset was processed individually, whereas patient and healthy donor samples were processed jointly. TCRB sequences were amplified from cDNA with the immunoSEQ multiplex PCR, producing 87-bp fragments spanning the CDR3 region. The amplicons were sequenced using the Illumina HiSeq platform. The study's own analysis went as follows. Synthetic template baselines were used to correct PCR bias computationally, reads within Hamming distance 2 were collapsed, and singletons that could not be merged were discarded. Reads were aligned against IMGT so that V, D and J genes, CDR3 length and insertions or deletions at six rearrangement sites could be assigned. Within each subset, clonotype counts were normalized to sorted cell number, after which true diversity and Gini coefficients were computed with the tcR R package. The overlap coefficient, calculated on TCRB nucleotide sequences, was used to measure repertoire sharing. Out-of-frame TCRB sequences from naive cells were analyzed as a proxy for the pre-selection repertoire. What TCRdb holds here is the immuneACCESS table cut down to in-frame rearrangements. Part of the clones is not present; checked against another copy, under half of the missing clones reflect an unresolved V gene, and the others are unexplained. V and J calls and clone size are copied from that table; D and trimming were computed from the DNA. The sample records about 330,000 clones, roughly 9.6% of which are singletons. The ten largest clones represent about 0.015% of the sample.

This clonotype was obtained from a woman in her twenties or thirties in good health. The V and J genes are TRBV7-9 and TRBJ1-4, with the D gene not clear enough to name. The sequenced sample consisted of naive CD4+ T cells from blood. Taken with the paper, the label for cell subset or site translates to: true naive CD4+ T cells. The CDR3 sequence is CATGEGGDYGEKLFF. The nucleotides are TGTGCCACCGGGGAAGGCGGTGACTATGGGGAAAAACTGTTTTTT.